This T cell receptor beta chain originates from a study of shared T cell receptors in the human thymus. V was clipped by 1 base and J by 5 bases, with 13 bases between them. Per germline, CDR1 SGHDT and CDR2 YYEEEE. The CDR3 spans 14 residues. The protocol was immunoSEQ multiplex PCR, while the TCRdb copy is restricted to in-frame clones and leaves out a portion. Of about 660,000 clones in the sample, approximately 88% are singletons; the top ten hold 0.0095% to 0.013%. The same sample was also used in a study of human thymus T cells. As reported in that work: The people who donated were healthy Finnish babies having corrective surgery for congenital heart defects.

The TCR comes from a boy less than two years old with a congenital heart defect. This chain uses TRBV5-6 with TRBJ2-7, with D perhaps matching TRBD2 (5 bases). The specimen was thymocytes. As DNA, the CDR3 is TGTGCCAGCAGCTTGAGAGCGGCAGCCCACGAGCAGTACTTC. This codes for CASSLRAAAHEQYF.